This passage covers 20 T cell receptor beta chains from one sample sequenced in a study of T cell responses to AZD1222 COVID-19 vaccine. Assay used: immunoSEQ multiplex PCR; TCRdb lists only in-frame clones, some missing. Here the sample spans some 120,000 clones, about 88% being singletons. Sequencing used peripheral blood, obtained on day 0 of AZD1222 vaccination. The receptors come from an adult in good health.

The sample holds one count of this clone. The chain uses TRBV6-2 or TRBV6-3 and TRBJ2-7, with a weak D call TRBD1 (5 bases). The germline V gene encodes CDR1 MNHEY and CDR2 SVGEGT. The CDR3 spans 15 residues. V gave up 5 bases and J gave up 5 bases, with 19 bases separating them. The CDR3 DNA reads as TGTGCCAGCAGTACTACCGGGCCCAGGGCCCACGAGCAGTACTTC. This gives the protein CASSTTGPRAHEQYF.

As to this clone: The same CDR3 is also encoded by other DNA sequences in this sample. The chain combines TRBV20-1 with TRBJ1-2; D is unclear. V lost 3 bases, J lost 8 bases, and 7 bases lay in between. Germline lookup yields CDR1 DFQATT and CDR2 SNEGSKA (reference sequence). CDR3 size: 10 residues. This chain's CDR3 is CSASLGGYTF. CDR3 nucleotide sequence: TGCAGTGCTAGCTTGGGAGGCTACACCTTC.

The V and J genes are TRBV5-1 and TRBJ1-5, with 7 positions matching TRBD1. Trimming removed 0 bases from V and 2 bases from J; junction bases left unmatched: 2. The CDR3 is 15 residues long. Per germline, CDR1 SGHRS and CDR2 YFSETQ. CDR3 in amino acids: CASSLETGRNQPQHF. DNA of the CDR3: TGCGCCAGCAGCTTGGAGACAGGGCGCAATCAGCCCCAGCATTTT.

For the CDR3, the DNA is TGTGCCAGCAGCCAAGATTTGAATACCGGGGAGCTGTTTTTT. Its protein is CASSQDLNTGELFF. J is TRBJ2-2 and V is TRBV3-1 (or the pseudogene TRBV3-2); D call uncertain. With 0 bases removed from V and 5 bases from J, the gap between germline ends came to 7 bases. Germline assignment: CDR1 LGHDT and CDR2 YNNKEL (reference sequence). There are 14 residues in the CDR3.

The chain links TRBV5-4 to TRBJ1-1; D may be TRBD1 (6 bases). CDR3 length: 15 amino acids. Germline assignment: CDR1 SGHNT and CDR2 YYREEE (reference sequence). Trimming removed 3 bases from V and 0 bases from J, with 12 bases in between. Here the CDR3 reads CASSWGTSLNTEAFF. DNA for the CDR3: TGTGCCAGCAGCTGGGGGACAAGTTTGAACACTGAAGCTTTCTTT.

This rearrangement joins TRBV6-5 to TRBJ2-7; no clear D. This CDR3 has 13 residues. Trimming shortened V by 6 bases and J by 0 bases, and 9 bases separated the two germline ends. Germline CDR1 and CDR2: MNHEY and SVGAGI. The CDR3 nucleotides read TGTGCCAGCAGCATACGGGCCTCCTACGAGCAGTACTTC. Residues: CASSIRASYEQYF.

This clone has a handful of counts. The chain joins TRBV30 to TRBJ2-5; 10 bases are shared with TRBD1. With V trimmed by 3 bases and J by 5 bases, 9 bases remained unmatched. Germline values: CDR1 GTSNPN, CDR2 SVGIG (reference sequence). CDR3 length equals 15 residues. CDR3 in amino acids: CAWSSGTGAWETQYF. DNA for the CDR3: TGTGCCTGGAGCTCCGGGACAGGGGCCTGGGAGACCCAGTACTTC.

The chain couples TRBV6-2 or TRBV6-3 to TRBJ1-4; no clear D. CDR3 length: 11 amino acids. V was cut by 5 bases and J by 5 bases, with 3 bases left in between. The germline gives CDR1 MNHEY, CDR2 SVGEGT. The chain's CDR3 is CASSQNEKLFF. CDR3 DNA: TGTGCCAGCAGTCAAAATGAAAAACTGTTTTTT.

This clone showed up just once. The CDR3 sequence: CSVEDRMGSRQQYF. The DNA for the CDR3 is TGCAGCGTTGAAGACCGAATGGGGTCTCGACAGCAGTACTTC. The chain is built from TRBV29-1 and TRBJ2-7; no clear D gene. CDR1 and CDR2 (germline): SQVTM, ANQGSEA. V lost 0 bases and J 8 bases, leaving 17 bases between the germline ends. CDR3 size: 14 residues.

The V gene is TRBV25-1, the J gene TRBJ1-2; 9 bases align to TRBD1. This CDR3 has 16 amino acids. The V gene's germline CDR1 is MGHDK and CDR2 SYGVNS. V lost 0 bases to trimming and J lost 6 bases; unmatched junction nucleotides: 8. DNA for the CDR3: TGTGCCAGCAGTGAATATCGCGGACAGGGGAGGGATGGCTACACCTTC. It specifies CASSEYRGQGRDGYTF.

The V call is TRBV5-1, the J call TRBJ2-5, with 8 bases fitting TRBD2. CDR1 is SGHRS, CDR2 YFSETQ, per germline. Germline trimming cut 9 bases from V and 5 bases from J; bases unmatched to any gene: 9. This CDR3 comprises 13 residues. CDR3 nucleotides: TGCGCCACCACTCGGGGGGGCGATGAGACCCAGTACTTC. It specifies CATTRGGDETQYF.

The CDR3 nucleotides read TGTGCCAGCAGTCTCCTAGGGCTAAACTATGGCTACACCTTC. Translated: CASSLLGLNYGYTF. This sequence joins TRBV28 and TRBJ1-2, with D hard to call. The germline CDR1 and CDR2 sequences are MDHEN and SYDVKM. Trimming removed 5 bases from V and 2 bases from J, with 12 bases in between. The CDR3 runs 14 residues.

The V call is TRBV7-3, the J call TRBJ1-1; D gene uncertain. The CDR3 covers 14 residues. V dropped 6 bases and J dropped 3 bases, with 14 bases sitting between them. The V gene's germline CDR1 is SGHTA and CDR2 FQGTGA. CDR3 in amino acids: CASRGRRTDTEAFF. Written as DNA, the CDR3 is TGTGCCAGCAGGGGCAGGAGGACGGACACTGAAGCTTTCTTT. Using reference TRBV7-3 and TRBJ1-1 for the parts outside the CDR3, the full variable domain is GAGVSQTPSNKVTEKGKYVELRCDPISGHTALYWYRQSLGQGPEFLIYFQGTGAADDSGLPNDRFFAVRPEGSVSTLKIQRTERGDSAVYLCASRGRRTDTEAFFGQGTRLTVV.

The chain carries TRBV27 and TRBJ2-7; no firm D call. The CDR3 covers 13 residues. CDR1 and CDR2 from the germline V gene are MNHEY and SMNVEV (reference sequence). V dropped 4 bases and J dropped 7 bases, with 14 bases sitting between them. For the CDR3, the DNA is TGTGCCAGCAGTTCCCATCTCTCCAGGGAGCAGTACTTC. Its protein is CASSSHLSREQYF.

This chain connects TRBV10-1 to TRBJ2-7; 10 nucleotides agree with TRBD1. Germline loops: CDR1 WNHNN, CDR2 SYGVQD (reference sequence). The CDR3 runs 15 residues. Germline trimming cut 4 bases from V and 4 bases from J; bases unmatched to any gene: 7. This chain's CDR3 is CASSVGTGESYEQYF. For the CDR3, the DNA is TGCGCCAGCAGTGTTGGGACAGGGGAATCGTACGAGCAGTACTTC.

The rearrangement links TRBV24-1 to TRBJ2-3; D may be TRBD1 (6 bases). The CDR3 is 15 amino acids. V lost 7 bases and J 4 bases, leaving 17 bases between the germline ends. Germline CDR1 reads KGHDR; CDR2 reads SFDVKD. The CDR3 nucleotides are TGTGCCACCAGCCCCTGGCAGGGGAGCCCAGATACGCAGTATTTT. Its protein is CATSPWQGSPDTQYF.

This clone appeared once. This chain uses TRBV6-5 with TRBJ1-2, with D possibly matching TRBD1 (5 bases). The germline V gene encodes CDR1 MNHEY and CDR2 SVGAGI. The CDR3 is 15 amino acids. V lost 5 bases to trimming and J lost 2 bases, with 15 bases between them. The CDR3 nucleotides are TGTGCCAGCAGTCAGAACCGGGACGGGAACTATGGCTACACCTTC. This gives the protein CASSQNRDGNYGYTF.

The chain carries TRBV27 and TRBJ2-7; TRBD2 matches 14 bases. The V and J ends lost 8 bases and 4 bases, in that order; junction bases with no gene match: 4. The CDR3 has 14 amino acids. Germline-derived CDR1 and CDR2 are MNHEY and SMNVEV (reference sequence). The CDR3 sequence: CASRGLAGGYEQYF. The CDR3 DNA reads as TGTGCCAGCCGCGGACTAGCGGGGGGTTACGAGCAGTACTTC.

The V gene is TRBV19, the J gene TRBJ2-7; D is possibly TRBD1 (6 bases). The CDR3 runs 15 residues. CDR1 LNHDA and CDR2 SQIVND come from the germline V gene (reference sequence). The germline V and J ends were trimmed by 7 bases and 1 base, with 17 bases remaining between them. The CDR3 loop reads CASTTGMAGSYEQYF. CDR3 in DNA: TGTGCCAGTACCACAGGGATGGCTGGGTCCTACGAGCAGTACTTC.

This clone appeared a few times. V and J are TRBV24-1 and TRBJ1-4; D not certain. Germline CDR1 is KGHDR and CDR2 is SFDVKD. CDR3 length: 15 amino acids. Trimming pared 3 bases from V and 4 bases from J, leaving 11 bases between. Written as DNA, the CDR3 is TGTGCCACCAGTGATCCCGTTTGGGTTAATGAAAAACTGTTTTTT. This sequence encodes CATSDPVWVNEKLFF.